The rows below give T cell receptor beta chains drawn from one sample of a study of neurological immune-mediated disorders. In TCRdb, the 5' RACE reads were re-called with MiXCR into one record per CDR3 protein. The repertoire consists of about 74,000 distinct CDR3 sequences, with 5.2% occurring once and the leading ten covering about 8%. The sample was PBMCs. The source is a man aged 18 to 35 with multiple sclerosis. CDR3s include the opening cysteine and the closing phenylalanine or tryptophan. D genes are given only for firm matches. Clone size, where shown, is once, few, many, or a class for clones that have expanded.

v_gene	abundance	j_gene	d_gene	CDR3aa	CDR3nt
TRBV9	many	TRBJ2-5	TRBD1	CASSGGTGRETQYF	TGTGCCAGCAGCGGGGGGACAGGGAGAGAGACCCAGTACTTC
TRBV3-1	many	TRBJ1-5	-	CASSQAPGRPQHF	TGTGCCAGCAGCCAAGCCCCGGGACGGCCCCAGCATTTT
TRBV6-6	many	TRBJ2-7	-	CASSNPTGYEQYF	TGTGCCAGCAGTAACCCGACAGGCTACGAGCAGTACTTC
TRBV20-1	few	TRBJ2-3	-	CSAEGGATGDTQYF	TGCAGTGCCGAGGGGGGGGCGACAGGAGATACGCAGTATTTT
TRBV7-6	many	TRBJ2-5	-	CASSLSLKETQYF	TGTGCCAGCAGCCTATCCCTAAAAGAGACCCAGTACTTC
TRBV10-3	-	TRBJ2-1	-	CAISDPTTSPEQFF	TGTGCCATCAGTGACCCGACAACGTCCCCCGAGCAGTTCTTC
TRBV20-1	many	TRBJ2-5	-	CSARGVRETQYF	TGCAGTGCTAGAGGAGTCCGAGAGACCCAGTACTTC
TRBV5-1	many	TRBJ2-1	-	CASKRGELPSEQFF	TGCGCCAGCAAAAGGGGCGAGCTCCCCAGTGAGCAGTTCTTC
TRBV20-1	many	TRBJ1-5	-	CSARGTPDQPQHF	TGCAGTGCTAGGGGGACACCAGATCAGCCCCAGCATTTT
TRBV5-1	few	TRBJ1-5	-	CASSLGLGDQPQNF	TGCGCCAGCAGCTTGGGGCTTGGGGATCAGCCCCAGAATTTT
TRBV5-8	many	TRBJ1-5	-	CASSERGRISNQPQHF	TGTGCCAGCAGCGAAAGGGGTCGGATAAGCAATCAGCCCCAGCATTTT
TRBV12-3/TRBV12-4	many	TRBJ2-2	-	CASTQGPGELFF	TGTGCCAGCACCCAGGGTCCCGGGGAGCTGTTTTTT
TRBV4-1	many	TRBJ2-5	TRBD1	CASSQLGQAATQYF	TGCGCCAGCAGCCAACTGGGACAGGCAGCGACCCAGTACTTC
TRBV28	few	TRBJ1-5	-	CASSLRESSHF	TGTGCCAGCAGCCTCCGGGAAAGTTCTCATTTT
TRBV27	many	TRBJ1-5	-	CASSLRGSNQPQHF	TGTGCCAGCAGTTTAAGGGGAAGCAATCAGCCCCAGCATTTT
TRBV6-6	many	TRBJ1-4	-	CASSYSRREKLFF	TGTGCCAGCAGTTACTCGAGGCGTGAAAAACTGTTTTTT
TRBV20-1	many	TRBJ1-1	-	CRGRGTHTEAFF	TGCAGGGGGCGAGGGACCCACACTGAAGCTTTCTTT
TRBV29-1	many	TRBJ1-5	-	CSVKGRGGQPQHF	TGCAGCGTGAAAGGGCGGGGGGGTCAGCCCCAGCATTTT
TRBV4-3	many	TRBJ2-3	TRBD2	CASSHQLAVTDTQYF	TGCGCCAGCAGCCATCAACTAGCGGTCACAGATACGCAGTATTTT
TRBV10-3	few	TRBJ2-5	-	CAISGPGKGRETQYF	TGTGCCATCAGTGGACCGGGAAAGGGAAGAGAGACCCAGTACTTC
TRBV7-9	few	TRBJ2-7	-	CASSLPGGKDKSYEQYF	TGTGCCAGCAGCTTACCAGGTGGAAAGGACAAGTCCTACGAGCAGTACTTC
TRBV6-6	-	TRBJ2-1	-	CASSSTRGHEQFF	TGTGCCAGCAGTTCCACACGCGGCCATGAGCAGTTCTTC
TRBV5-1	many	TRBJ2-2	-	CASSLRDTGELFF	TGCGCCAGCAGCCTGAGGGATACCGGGGAGCTGTTTTTT
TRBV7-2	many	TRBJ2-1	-	CASSSRSGNEQFF	TGTGCCAGCAGCTCTCGCTCGGGTAATGAGCAGTTCTTC
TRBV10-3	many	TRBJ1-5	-	CAISPNSNQPQHF	TGTGCCATCAGCCCTAATAGCAATCAGCCCCAGCATTTT
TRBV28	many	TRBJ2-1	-	CASSSEQGRAYNEQFF	TGTGCCAGCAGTTCAGAACAGGGGAGGGCCTACAATGAGCAGTTCTTC
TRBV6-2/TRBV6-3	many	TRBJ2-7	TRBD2	CASSRLAGASYEQYF	TGTGCCAGCAGTCGTCTAGCGGGGGCTTCCTACGAGCAGTACTTC
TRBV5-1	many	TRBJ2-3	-	CASMVSAETDTQYF	TGCGCCAGCATGGTCTCGGCGGAAACAGATACGCAGTATTTT